These T cell receptor beta chains were read from a single sample in a study of neurological immune-mediated disorders. TCRdb fed the 5' RACE reads into MiXCR, producing one record per CDR3 protein. Of tens of thousands of distinct CDR3 sequences in the sample, 3.5% to 5.5% are singletons; the top ten hold around 6%. The specimen sequenced was PBMCs. These receptors were obtained from a woman in her sixties with multiple sclerosis. Each CDR3 is given with its conserved first and last residue. Fields, in order: J gene, V gene, clone size, D gene, CDR3 DNA, CDR3 protein. D genes are given only for firm matches. Not every row has a clone size; where given, it reads once, few, many or a size class.

j_call: TRBJ2-7; v_call: TRBV2; clone_size: many; d_call: TRBD2; cdr3_nt: TGTGCCAGCGGGACTAGGGGCCTCGTCTACGAGCAGTACTTC; cdr3_aa: CASGTRGLVYEQYF
j_call: TRBJ2-5; v_call: TRBV18; clone_size: once; d_call: NA; cdr3_nt: TGTGCCAGCTCAGCCGGAAAAGAGACCCAGTACTTC; cdr3_aa: CASSAGKETQYF
j_call: TRBJ2-5; v_call: TRBV4-1; clone_size: many; d_call: NA; cdr3_nt: TGCGCCAGCAGCCAAGATCCTAGACGCGGGGAGACCCAGTACTTC; cdr3_aa: CASSQDPRRGETQYF
j_call: TRBJ2-5; v_call: TRBV7-2; clone_size: many; d_call: NA; cdr3_nt: TGTGCCAGCAGCTTAGCGCTCGCCGGGAAAGAGACCCAGTACTTC; cdr3_aa: CASSLALAGKETQYF
j_call: TRBJ2-1; v_call: TRBV7-2; clone_size: many; d_call: TRBD2; cdr3_nt: TGTGCCAGCAGTCGATCAATAGCGGGGGAAGGTTTTTATGAGCAGTTCTTC; cdr3_aa: CASSRSIAGEGFYEQFF
j_call: TRBJ2-2; v_call: TRBV20-1; clone_size: many; d_call: TRBD1; cdr3_nt: TGCAGTGCTAGACCCTGGACAGGGGGCACCGGGGAGCTGTTTTTT; cdr3_aa: CSARPWTGGTGELFF
j_call: TRBJ2-6; v_call: TRBV27; clone_size: many; d_call: TRBD1; cdr3_nt: TGTGCCAGCAGTCCGGGACAGGGTATCTCTGGGGCCAACGTCCTGACTTTC; cdr3_aa: CASSPGQGISGANVLTF
j_call: TRBJ2-5; v_call: TRBV12-3/TRBV12-4; clone_size: many; d_call: NA; cdr3_nt: TGTGCCAGCAGTTCCTTCGGAGAGACCCAGTACTTC; cdr3_aa: CASSSFGETQYF
j_call: TRBJ2-6; v_call: TRBV5-1; clone_size: many; d_call: NA; cdr3_nt: TGCGCCAGCAGCTTAACAGGGAGGACTTCTGGGGCCAACGTCCTGACTTTC; cdr3_aa: CASSLTGRTSGANVLTF
j_call: TRBJ1-1; v_call: TRBV7-8; clone_size: many; d_call: TRBD1; cdr3_nt: TGTGCCAGCAGCCCGACAGGGCTGTTTGGTGAAGCTTTCTTT; cdr3_aa: CASSPTGLFGEAFF
j_call: TRBJ2-1; v_call: TRBV7-2; clone_size: many; d_call: NA; cdr3_nt: TGTGCCAGCAGCTTAGATTCGGCAGATGACAATGAGCAGTTCTTC; cdr3_aa: CASSLDSADDNEQFF
j_call: TRBJ2-3; v_call: TRBV5-1; clone_size: many; d_call: TRBD2; cdr3_nt: TGCGCCAGCAAAGTGGAGCGGGGGGCCACAGATACGCAGTATTTT; cdr3_aa: CASKVERGATDTQYF
j_call: TRBJ1-2; v_call: TRBV5-1; clone_size: many; d_call: TRBD1; cdr3_nt: TGCGCCAGCAACCCAGGACAGGGGGGCTACACCTTC; cdr3_aa: CASNPGQGGYTF
j_call: TRBJ2-1; v_call: TRBV12-3/TRBV12-4; clone_size: many; d_call: TRBD2; cdr3_nt: TGTGCCAGCACCCGGGGGGGGGGAGTTGAGCAGTTCTTC; cdr3_aa: CASTRGGGVEQFF
j_call: TRBJ2-7; v_call: TRBV20-1; clone_size: many; d_call: NA; cdr3_nt: TGCAGTGCCATCGGGACAAAGCCTTCCTACGAGCAGTACTTC; cdr3_aa: CSAIGTKPSYEQYF
j_call: TRBJ2-7; v_call: TRBV15; clone_size: NA; d_call: TRBD1; cdr3_nt: TGTGCCACCAGCAAGGAAAAAGGGGGCAGCGAGCAGTACTTC; cdr3_aa: CATSKEKGGSEQYF
j_call: TRBJ2-5; v_call: TRBV20-1; clone_size: many; d_call: NA; cdr3_nt: TGCAGTGCTAGAGCAAGAGAGACCCAGTACTTC; cdr3_aa: CSARARETQYF
j_call: TRBJ2-2; v_call: TRBV11-2; clone_size: many; d_call: NA; cdr3_nt: TGTGCCAGCAGCTTAGAATATGGGGGCAGATCCGGGGAGCTGTTTTTT; cdr3_aa: CASSLEYGGRSGELFF
j_call: TRBJ1-1; v_call: TRBV6-5; clone_size: many; d_call: NA; cdr3_nt: TGTGCCAGCAGTTACTCCTCGGGGGGGGCTTTCTTT; cdr3_aa: CASSYSSGGAFF
j_call: TRBJ1-3; v_call: TRBV27; clone_size: many; d_call: NA; cdr3_nt: TGTGCCAGCAGTTTATCGTTGGGTACTGGAAACACCATATATTTT; cdr3_aa: CASSLSLGTGNTIYF
j_call: TRBJ2-1; v_call: TRBV12-3/TRBV12-4; clone_size: many; d_call: NA; cdr3_nt: TGTGCCAGCAGACAAGCCAATGAGCAGTTCTTC; cdr3_aa: CASRQANEQFF
j_call: TRBJ2-2; v_call: TRBV10-3; clone_size: many; d_call: TRBD2; cdr3_nt: TGTGCCATCAGTGAGACGGGGGGCACCGGGGAGCTGTTTTTT; cdr3_aa: CAISETGGTGELFF
j_call: TRBJ1-2; v_call: TRBV7-8; clone_size: many; d_call: TRBD1; cdr3_nt: TGTGCCAGCAGCTTAAGGGACAGGGGGGTTGGCAATGGCTACACCTTC; cdr3_aa: CASSLRDRGVGNGYTF
j_call: TRBJ2-5; v_call: TRBV9; clone_size: many; d_call: NA; cdr3_nt: TGTGCCAGCAGCCTTTCGCTATCGGGACAGCTAGCGGAGACCCAGTACTTC; cdr3_aa: CASSLSLSGQLAETQYF
j_call: TRBJ2-7; v_call: TRBV21-1; clone_size: many; d_call: NA; cdr3_nt: TGTGCCAGCAGCAAAGTAGGGCGGGGGGGCTCCTCCTACGAGCAGTACTTC; cdr3_aa: CASSKVGRGGSSYEQYF
j_call: TRBJ2-2; v_call: TRBV12-3/TRBV12-4; clone_size: many; d_call: TRBD1; cdr3_nt: TGTGCCAGCAACAAACAGGGGGCCGTCGGGGAGCTGTTTTTT; cdr3_aa: CASNKQGAVGELFF
j_call: TRBJ1-2; v_call: TRBV20-1; clone_size: many; d_call: TRBD1; cdr3_nt: TGCAGTACTTCCCCAAGGACAGGAGTTAACTATGGCTACACCTTC; cdr3_aa: CSTSPRTGVNYGYTF
j_call: TRBJ1-2; v_call: TRBV3-1; clone_size: NA; d_call: NA; cdr3_nt: TGTGCCAGCAGCCAGGACACTTTCTATGGCTACACCTTC; cdr3_aa: CASSQDTFYGYTF
j_call: TRBJ2-3; v_call: TRBV24-1; clone_size: once; d_call: TRBD1; cdr3_nt: TGTGCCACCAGTGCACAGGGGGCGGGAGATACGCAGTATTTT; cdr3_aa: CATSAQGAGDTQYF
j_call: TRBJ1-2; v_call: TRBV18; clone_size: many; d_call: NA; cdr3_nt: TGTGCCAGCTCACCTCGGGGGGACTATGGCTACACCTTC; cdr3_aa: CASSPRGDYGYTF
j_call: TRBJ2-7; v_call: TRBV5-1; clone_size: many; d_call: TRBD1; cdr3_nt: TGCGCCAGCAGCTCCCGGGACAGCCAAAAGCAGTACTTC; cdr3_aa: CASSSRDSQKQYF
j_call: TRBJ2-7; v_call: TRBV20-1; clone_size: many; d_call: TRBD1; cdr3_nt: TGCAGTGCTAGAAAGGGACAGGGGCCCTACGAGCAGTACTTC; cdr3_aa: CSARKGQGPYEQYF
j_call: TRBJ2-5; v_call: TRBV7-8; clone_size: many; d_call: NA; cdr3_nt: TGTGCCAGCAGCTTAGGACAACGAGGCGGGGAGACCCAGTACTTC; cdr3_aa: CASSLGQRGGETQYF
j_call: TRBJ2-1; v_call: TRBV29-1; clone_size: many; d_call: NA; cdr3_nt: TGCAGCGTGGGGGAGACAGGCCCTTCCTACAATGAGCAGTTCTTC; cdr3_aa: CSVGETGPSYNEQFF
j_call: TRBJ2-1; v_call: TRBV5-1; clone_size: many; d_call: NA; cdr3_nt: TGCGCCAGCAGCCCATCAGGGGATTTCTACAATGAGCAGTTCTTC; cdr3_aa: CASSPSGDFYNEQFF
j_call: TRBJ2-3; v_call: TRBV6-6; clone_size: few; d_call: TRBD1; cdr3_nt: TGTGCCAGCAACCCACAGGGGAGCGAGTCAGATACGCAGTATTTT; cdr3_aa: CASNPQGSESDTQYF
j_call: TRBJ2-1; v_call: TRBV20-1; clone_size: many; d_call: NA; cdr3_nt: TGCACTTCCCCGGGATCCTACAATGAGCAGTTCTTC; cdr3_aa: CTSPGSYNEQFF
j_call: TRBJ2-3; v_call: TRBV12-3/TRBV12-4; clone_size: many; d_call: NA; cdr3_nt: TGTGCCAGCAGTTTATGGGGGGGGCCCACAGATACGCAGTATTTT; cdr3_aa: CASSLWGGPTDTQYF
j_call: TRBJ1-6; v_call: TRBV12-3/TRBV12-4; clone_size: many; d_call: NA; cdr3_nt: TGTGCCAGCGGCCTGGGATCACCCCTCCACTTT; cdr3_aa: CASGLGSPLHF
j_call: TRBJ1-3; v_call: TRBV20-1; clone_size: many; d_call: NA; cdr3_nt: TGCAGTGCAGAAGGGACTGGAAACACCATATATTTT; cdr3_aa: CSAEGTGNTIYF
j_call: TRBJ2-1; v_call: TRBV5-1; clone_size: many; d_call: NA; cdr3_nt: TGCGCCAGCAGCGGGCCGGGACTCGAAGAGCAGTTCTTC; cdr3_aa: CASSGPGLEEQFF
j_call: TRBJ1-4; v_call: TRBV12-3/TRBV12-4; clone_size: many; d_call: NA; cdr3_nt: TGTGCCAGCAGTTTGCGGGGTGGGAACGAAAAACTGTTTTTT; cdr3_aa: CASSLRGGNEKLFF
j_call: TRBJ1-1; v_call: TRBV5-1; clone_size: NA; d_call: NA; cdr3_nt: TGCGCCAGCGGCCTGGGGTTTCAAGGGCAGAACACTGAAGCTTTCTTT; cdr3_aa: CASGLGFQGQNTEAFF
j_call: TRBJ1-1; v_call: TRBV7-8; clone_size: many; d_call: NA; cdr3_nt: TGTGCCAGCAGCTTAGTTCAGGATGCTTTCTTT; cdr3_aa: CASSLVQDAFF
j_call: TRBJ2-1; v_call: TRBV4-2; clone_size: many; d_call: TRBD2; cdr3_nt: TGTGCCAGCAGCCAAGTGTTGTCTGCGGGGGGGTTATACAATGAGCAGTTCTTC; cdr3_aa: CASSQVLSAGGLYNEQFF
j_call: TRBJ2-2; v_call: TRBV12-3/TRBV12-4; clone_size: many; d_call: NA; cdr3_nt: TGTGCCAGCAGTTCGCAGATTTCCACCGGGGAGCTGTTTTTT; cdr3_aa: CASSSQISTGELFF
j_call: TRBJ2-5; v_call: TRBV7-8; clone_size: many; d_call: NA; cdr3_nt: TGTGCCAGCAGCCTTGGGTCAGGACCAGGGGAGACCCAGTACTTC; cdr3_aa: CASSLGSGPGETQYF
j_call: TRBJ2-3; v_call: TRBV5-1; clone_size: many; d_call: TRBD1; cdr3_nt: TGCGCCAGCAGCTTGGGGATTTTCGGGACAGGGGACACAGATACGCAGTATTTT; cdr3_aa: CASSLGIFGTGDTDTQYF
j_call: TRBJ1-1; v_call: TRBV12-3/TRBV12-4; clone_size: many; d_call: NA; cdr3_nt: TGTGCCAGCAGTCCATCTAGACAGTATCCTGGCACTGAAGCTTTCTTT; cdr3_aa: CASSPSRQYPGTEAFF
j_call: TRBJ2-5; v_call: TRBV7-2; clone_size: many; d_call: NA; cdr3_nt: TGTGCCAGCAGCTTCGATCCGGGCCCCTTGTTTACCCAGTACTTC; cdr3_aa: CASSFDPGPLFTQYF
j_call: TRBJ2-7; v_call: TRBV7-9; clone_size: NA; d_call: NA; cdr3_nt: TGTGCCAGCAGCCCGTACAGGGAGGCCCTCGAGCAGTACTTC; cdr3_aa: CASSPYREALEQYF
j_call: TRBJ2-5; v_call: TRBV5-1; clone_size: many; d_call: TRBD2; cdr3_nt: TGCGCCAGCAGCCCCGGACTAGCGGACGAGACCCAGTACTTC; cdr3_aa: CASSPGLADETQYF